Sequencing of this T cell receptor beta chain was carried out in a study of spatial heterogeneity in lung cancer. Study at large: Each distinct TCR and UMI combination averaged more than ten appearances in raw reads.

Germline V CDR1 and CDR2: SGHTA, FQGNSA. The CDR3 totals 16 residues. J lost 5 bases, V lost 2 bases, and 9 bases had no gene match. Details on this clonotype: Its antigen is unidentified.

Time point in this sample: sample taken at primary tumor resection. Researchers sequenced whole RNA taken from tumor, nontumor lung or frozen PBMC without sorting. Whole-study findings and limits: Ubiquitous expanded tumor TCRs showed up in blood more at resection than follow-up.

Each molecule of TCR cDNA was tagged with one unique molecular identifier. Via MiXCR, TCRdb re-called the 5' RACE reads, giving one row per CDR3 protein. The sample includes around 24,000 distinct CDR3 sequences, around 7% of them seen just once. The clonotype comes from a male donor with early-stage non-small cell lung cancer. The sample was PBMCs, taken at surgery. This chain uses TRBV7-2 with TRBJ2-1, with 7 positions matching TRBD2. CDR3 loop: CASSLSWPSGDNEQFF. The DNA of the CDR3 is TGTGCCAGCAGCTTAAGTTGGCCAAGCGGGGACAATGAGCAGTTCTTC.